This T cell receptor (beta chain) was obtained from a study of cytomegalovirus exposure and HLA in healthy donors (dated by TCRdb to the late 2010s). With regard to the full study: An earlier analysis of a few hundred of the donors reported 276 Gb of sequence data and 95 million to 140 million unique TCR beta sequences obtained from some 170 million T cells. An early release that covered about 600 HLA-typed donors contained around 300 gigabases of sequencing data and 80 million or so unique TCR sequences. Among the roughly 390 genotyped donors, 75% to 90% belonged to the genetic ancestry cluster associated with self-reported Caucasian donors. The study aimed to test whether signatures of past pathogen exposure could be identified by cataloging public T cell receptors. Using immunosequencing, the study profiled T cell repertoires from around 670 subjects and related those repertoires to cytomegalovirus serostatus. In addition to the first cohort of 650 to 750 subjects, a separate validation cohort of approximately 110 different subjects was used. High-throughput TCR immunosequencing, statistical association of individual TCRs with disease status, and machine learning were combined to predict cytomegalovirus infection status. To study patterns of TCR occurrence, a later analysis re-analyzed previously published TCR beta repertoires from hundreds of donors and added high-resolution HLA genotyping. In the later analysis, no new phenotypic data were used to find candidate immune exposures; instead, reliance was placed on TCR beta sequences and their occurrence across donors. To decide whether each TCR beta V gene segment behaved as functional or pseudogenic, an earlier analysis of 587 of the donors relied on high-throughput TCR beta sequencing. Alongside the repertoire data, information on donor age, sex, ethnicity and CMV serostatus was compiled. Genome-wide SNP genotypes for about 65% of the roughly 670 donors were used in a later genetic analysis, which treated that subset as a discovery cohort. All discovery cohort repertoires had been generated using a single sequencing platform. HLA typing covered class I and class II loci at four-digit resolution. The number of typed donors differed by locus: about 629-630 for A, B, C, DRB1 and DQB1; 522 for DQA1; 606 for DPA1; and around 470 for DPB1. Four to six DR-DQ haplotypes were handled as single units for association and clustering, since linkage in the cohort was strong. Among roughly 400 genotyped donors of the cohort, an average of approximately 200,000 unique TCR beta nucleotide sequences was sequenced per donor, of which about 19% were non-productive. Findings and caveats that apply to the study as a whole: In the study, approximately 160 TCR beta chains were listed as associated with cytomegalovirus. At a false discovery rate of 0.05, a later analysis linked roughly 17,000 TCR beta sequences to specific HLA alleles. In vitro tests confirmed that three of the cytomegalovirus-associated TCR beta chains recognize cytomegalovirus antigens. In a later analysis, the rate of TCR association differed among HLA loci, with DRB1 alleles having the most associated TCRs and HLA-C alleles having the fewest. The presence/absence analyses assumed that sequencing depth was roughly uniform across donors, and that assumption may not be true. In a later analysis, several top co-occurrence clusters were reported to appear linked to parvovirus B19, influenza, CMV and Epstein-Barr virus. A cluster of highly shared sequence variants was judged likely to be a technical artifact of the sequencing pipeline. Only TCR beta chains were sequenced in this cohort, and the absence of alpha or paired-chain data limited detectable features. V-gene and J-gene trimming of TCR beta chains was associated with a missense DCLRE1C variant in a later genetic analysis, and the association was replicated in an independent cohort. The authors suggested that the approach could potentially be generalized to other disease states and immunological phenotypes. Because counts were too low, around 17 rarely observed V segments, including chromosome 9 orphons, were left out of the earlier analysis of 587 of the donors. The classifier was reported to diagnose cytomegalovirus status with high specificity and sensitivity in both the original cohort and the validation cohort. A later genetic analysis reported fewer N-insertions in productive TCRs among donors in an Asian-associated ancestry cluster than the roughly 700-donor mean. In a later analysis, HLA-associated TCR beta chains showed more clonal expansion and lower generation probabilities than non-associated chains that were equally common. Because HLA typing was unavailable for some donors at each locus, only the typed subset was used in association tests. In a later analysis, most CMV-associated TCR beta chains were found to appear HLA-restricted, with HLA associations seemingly driven largely by CMV exposure. While some public TCRs were present in many individuals, most TCR sequences turned up only very rarely across donors. Some IMGT-functional V segments, including TRBV6-2 and TRBV6-3, could not be told apart with the 87-base-pair reads, so those segments were excluded. Broadly in line with IMGT annotations, most TCR beta V segments showed up in productive rearrangements about 87% or about 30% of the time in an earlier analysis of 587 of the donors. The only immune exposure information available for the cohort was CMV serostatus. When HLA alleles, especially DR and DQ, strongly co-occurred, attributing TCR associations to individual alleles was difficult. Correlated functional status among segregating V segments might be attributable to linkage disequilibrium, but an unknown experimental factor could not be ruled out. A further reported finding was that TCR beta sequences accurately predicted the HLA-A and HLA-B alleles for most subjects in the first cohort.

The germline V gene gives CDR1 as SGHAT and CDR2 as FQNNGV. The CDR3 spans 14 residues, from the cysteine through the phenylalanine. Just CDR3 DNA is preserved here, 42 bases in frame from base 1. V was cut back by 1 base and J by 0 bases, leaving a gap of 4 bases between them. The protocol used for the library was the immunoSEQ multiplex PCR assay. For the multiplex PCR, a mixture combining 60 forward primers for TCR Vbeta segments and 13 reverse primers for TCR Jbeta segments was used. A multiplex PCR assay on genomic DNA amplified the CDR3 region of rearranged TCR beta genes. Amplified TCR beta libraries were sequenced as 87-base-pair reads on the Illumina HiSeq System. The study's own analysis went as follows. A later analysis counted tens of millions of unique TCR beta chains across the 550 to 700 repertoires, and roughly 10 million of these chains were shared by at least two donors. To remove PCR and sequencing errors, raw reads were error-corrected and collapsed into unique sequences using a nearest-neighbor algorithm that merged closely related sequences. V, D and J gene segments were assigned by aligning CDR3 sequences to IMGT reference sequences. Each retained sequence needed at least a six-nucleotide match to both a V gene segment and a J gene segment. Rearrangements were classified as productive when the CDR3 lacked stop codons and remained in frame with V and J, and all other rearrangements were classified as non-productive. Following IMGT convention, CDR3 was defined as the stretch from the second conserved V-encoded cysteine up to the conserved J-encoded phenylalanine. Sequences without an unambiguous match to a single V gene segment were excluded from the earlier analysis of about 630 of the donors. An earlier analysis of 450 to 650 of the donors called V segments functional above 56.7% productive rearrangements and segregating when the between-donor standard deviation exceeded 5%. A statistical classification framework was built for diagnosing cytomegalovirus status from the catalog of TCR beta chain sequences. V and J gene assignment, in a later analysis, came from comparing TCR nucleotide sequences with IMGT/GENE-DB human TR gene sequences. A later analysis assigned CDR3 sequences and most-parsimonious VDJ recombination scenarios with the TCRdist pipeline. In a later analysis, every TCR beta chain was defined by the combination of its CDR3 amino acid sequence and its V-gene family, and reads without a unique V-gene family were dropped. A later analysis removed over 500 highly shared, low-generation-probability nucleotide sequences to deal with suspected cross-contamination and a sequencing artifact. In a later analysis, a clonal expansion index for each public chain was calculated from normalized within-repertoire ranks of inferred template counts. In a later analysis, generation probabilities were computed with a VDJ recombination model fitted to out-of-frame rearrangements, and the resulting probabilities were checked against IGoR. In a later analysis, hypergeometric tests were used to score TCR-TCR, TCR-HLA and TCR-CMV co-occurrence, with a repertoire-size bias correction applied to TCR pairs. A later analysis estimated false discovery rates by permuting HLA or CMV assignments 20 times. A later analysis grouped co-occurring TCRs with DBSCAN, adding TCRdist sequence similarity when clustering within HLA-allele-positive subsets. Co-occurrence clustering excluded repertoires with fewer than 30,000 or more than 120,000 public chains, plus five with anomalous nucleotide sharing. The table was pulled from immuneACCESS by TCRdb, which kept in-frame rearrangements only. Such tables lose some clones; where checked, under half of the loss comes from unresolved V genes, and the rest has no known cause. V, J and clone size are those of that table, while D and trimming were read from the DNA. Present in this sample are some 110,000 clones, around 76% of which were seen just once. Together, the top ten hold 15% to 20% of the sample.

For this clone: Its binding antigen is unknown. Base quality data are lacking; no much larger clone is found one base away.

The cohort comprised approximately 700 healthy bone marrow donors. Cohort members were all nominally healthy when sampled, although unrecorded immune exposures were likely present. The donor tested CMV seropositive and was one of the 289 seropositive cohort members. Each donor provided a peripheral blood sample, and peripheral blood mononuclear cells were used for TCR beta sequencing. Genomic DNA was extracted from the blood cell samples with the Qiagen DNeasy Blood Extraction Kit. This receptor chain uses TRBV11-2 and TRBJ2-1; too little of a D gene remains to name it. Sequencing used PBMCs. The sequence derives from a man between 45 and 60 years old in good health and CMV-seropositive. CDR3 sequence: CASSLAGSYNEQFF. The bases are TGTGCCAGCAGCTTAGCGGGCTCCTACAATGAGCAGTTCTTC.